Detailed here is one T cell receptor (beta chain). The data stem from a study of CD8+ T cells in alopecia areata. TCR sequencing used cDNA made by reverse transcription of extracted RNA. Profiling relied on immunoSEQ multiplex PCR, and the TCRdb table lists in-frame clones only, not all of them. The sample yields about 90,000 clones, 44% seen once. Regarding treatment: oral pan-JAK inhibitor, 5-10 mg twice daily. CDR3 length: 15 amino acids. The V and J ends lost 5 bases and 7 bases, in that order; junction bases with no gene match: 8. Germline CDR1 SEHNR, CDR2 FQNEAQ (reference sequence). The TCR sequence derives from a human donor with alopecia areata. The gene calls are TRBV7-9 and TRBJ2-1, with 10 bases that match TRBD2. The material was CD8+ T cells sorted from blood, obtained at week 24, from a patient treated with tofacitinib. The CDR3 DNA sequence: TGTGCCAGCAGCCCGCAGCGGGAGGGTAGGAATGAGCAGTTCTTC. Residues: CASSPQREGRNEQFF.